These 20 T cell receptor beta chains came from one sample sequenced in a study of graft-versus-host responses after intestinal transplantation. The data were produced by immunoSEQ multiplex PCR, yet TCRdb's version contains in-frame clones alone and is incomplete. Found here are roughly 99,000 clones, under 95% of them singletons; the top ten hold about 0.07%. Their antigen targets remain unknown. The source was unstimulated CD8+ T cells sorted from spleen or lymph node cells, collected before transplant. The source is a human donor who was the organ donor for an intestinal transplant.

The genes are TRBV7-9 and TRBJ2-5, with D possibly TRBD2 on 5 matching bases. Trimming stripped 5 bases from V and 4 bases from J, with 14 bases between. This CDR3 has 14 residues. Germline assignment: CDR1 SEHNR and CDR2 FQNEAQ (reference sequence). The DNA of the CDR3 is TGTGCCAGCAGCCGCCCGAGGGTTGGAGAGACCCAGTACTTC. Protein: CASSRPRVGETQYF.

The rearrangement uses TRBV1 and TRBJ2-7; the table's D call, TRBD2, was not checked against the DNA. TRBV1 is a documented pseudogene. The CDR3 is 14 residues long. CDR3 sequence: CTSSLPREGSEQYF. The CDR3 DNA reads as TGCACCAGCAGCCTCCCACGGGAGGGATCCGAGCAGTACTTC.

The chain is built from TRBV2 and TRBJ1-4; 8 bases agree with TRBD1. V shed 7 bases and J 0 bases; nucleotides not matched to a gene: 10. Germline CDR1 SNHLY, CDR2 FYNNEI. The CDR3 has 17 amino acids. CDR3 in DNA: TGTGCCAGCACCGAGCAGGGGGCGGGCTCAACTAATGAAAAACTGTTTTTT. Its protein is CASTEQGAGSTNEKLFF. The full variable domain, completed using reference TRBV2 and TRBJ1-4, is EPEVTQTPSHQVTQMGQEVILRCVPISNHLYFYWYRQILGQKVEFLVSFYNNEISEKSEIFDDQFSVERPDGSNFTLKIRSTKLEDSAMYFCASTEQGAGSTNEKLFFGSGTQLSVL.

The chain employs TRBV6-1 and TRBJ2-7; 8 nucleotides match TRBD1. The CDR3 runs 13 residues. In germline, CDR1 is MNHNS, CDR2 SASEGT. The V segment lost 6 bases and the J segment 6 bases; nucleotides outside the gene matches: 7. CDR3 region: CASRVQGVVEQYF. DNA of the CDR3: TGTGCCAGCAGAGTACAGGGGGTAGTCGAGCAGTACTTC.

The chain joins TRBV10-3 to TRBJ2-2, with D hard to call. Trimming cost V 6 bases and J 3 bases, with 11 bases left between them. This CDR3 has 14 residues. Germline V lookup: CDR1 ENHRY, CDR2 SYGVKD. This CDR3 reads CAIREDSYTGELFF. The DNA for the CDR3 is TGTGCCATCAGAGAAGATAGTTACACCGGGGAGCTGTTTTTT.

This chain links TRBV29-1 with TRBJ2-1; 7 positions agree with TRBD2. The V gene's germline CDR1 is SQVTM and CDR2 ANQGSEA. The CDR3 runs to 14 residues. With 3 bases clipped from V and 3 bases from J, the junction kept 5 bases outside the gene matches. The CDR3 region has the DNA TGCAGCGTTGACGGGACTACCGACTACAATGAGCAGTTCTTC. This gives the protein CSVDGTTDYNEQFF.

The chain carries TRBV18 and TRBJ1-4; possibly TRBD1 for D (5 bases). CDR1 and CDR2 from the germline V gene are KGHSH and LQKENI. The CDR3 is made up of 16 amino acids. Trimming took off 2 bases at V and 5 bases at J, with 15 bases between the two ends. The CDR3 protein is CASSPGITGYNEKLFF. In nucleotides, the CDR3 is TGTGCCAGCTCACCAGGGATTACAGGTTACAATGAAAAACTGTTTTTT. The variable domain in full, completed from reference TRBV18 and TRBJ1-4, reads NAGVMQNPRHLVRRRGQEARLRCSPMKGHSHVYWYRQLPEEGLKFMVYLQKENIIDESGMPKERFSAEFPKEGPSILRIQQVVRGDSAAYFCASSPGITGYNEKLFFGSGTQLSVL.

The chain has TRBV28 and TRBJ1-4; D possibly corresponds to TRBD1 (5 bases). V lost 4 bases and J lost 7, with 16 bases in between. Germline V lookup: CDR1 MDHEN, CDR2 SYDVKM. The CDR3 spans 15 residues. The CDR3 nucleotides read TGTGCCAGCAGTTCCTTAAGACAGAGGCTTGAAAAACTGTTTTTT. It translates to CASSSLRQRLEKLFF.

The rearrangement uses TRBV11-2 and TRBJ2-7; D is possibly TRBD1 (6 bases). V was shortened by 4 bases and J by 6 bases, with 10 bases between the two germline ends. The CDR3 runs to 12 residues. Germline CDR1 SGHAT, CDR2 FQNNGV. This chain's CDR3 is CASSYTGFEQYF. DNA for the CDR3: TGTGCCAGCAGCTACACAGGGTTCGAGCAGTACTTC.

Worth noting for this clone: Likely a read error: the CDR3 ends without its conserved phenylalanine or tryptophan. Because the CDR3's place on the DNA is in doubt, the DNA is left out and the CDR3 is given as listed by TCRdb. This chain joins TRBV2 and TRBJ2-7; the tabulated D call, TRBD1, remains unverified against the DNA. The CDR3 contains 8 residues when both ends are counted. Germline loops: CDR1 SNHLY, CDR2 FYNNEI. The CDR3 here is CASGQGRT.

The V call is TRBV6-4, the J call TRBJ2-1, with 7 bases that match TRBD2. Per germline, CDR1 MRHNA and CDR2 SNTAGT. CDR3 size: 15 residues. V lost 1 base and J lost 4; bases outside the gene matches: 4. The CDR3 sequence is CASSDWGEGYNEQFF. CDR3 nucleotides: TGTGCCAGCAGTGACTGGGGGGAGGGTTACAATGAGCAGTTCTTC.

The CDR3 loop is CASSLGQATEAFF. The CDR3 nucleotides are TGTGCCAGCAGTTTAGGCCAGGCCACTGAAGCTTTCTTT. V gene TRBV28 combines with J gene TRBJ1-1, with D unclear. Trimming cost V 2 bases and J 4 bases, with 8 bases left between them. Germline values: CDR1 MDHEN, CDR2 SYDVKM. CDR3 length: 13 amino acids.

The chain joins TRBV27 to TRBJ2-3, with a tentative D call TRBD1 (6 bases). Germline CDR1 is MNHEY and CDR2 is SMNVEV (reference sequence). V gave up 7 bases and J gave up 1 base, with 15 bases separating them. The CDR3 runs to 15 residues. This CDR3 reads CASMLQGRGTDTQYF. In nucleotides, the CDR3 is TGTGCCAGCATGCTACAGGGCCGAGGCACAGATACGCAGTATTTT.

The chain is built from TRBV10-1 and TRBJ2-5; D may be TRBD1 (5 bases). V was pared by 3 bases and J by 4 bases, with 12 bases between. This CDR3 is 14 amino acids long. Germline V lookup: CDR1 WNHNN, CDR2 SYGVQD (reference sequence). The CDR3 DNA reads as TGCGCCAGCAGTGATCAGGGAAGGGGAGAGACCCAGTACTTC. Encoded protein: CASSDQGRGETQYF.

The chain recombines TRBV10-2 with TRBJ2-7; a possible D gene is TRBD1 (6 bases). V lost 3 bases and J lost 4, with 19 bases in between. CDR1 WSHSY and CDR2 SAAADI come from the germline V gene. The CDR3 has 16 amino acids. In nucleotides, the CDR3 is TGCGCCAGCAGTGATTACCGGGACCGACAGGTTTACGAGCAGTACTTC. It yields the protein CASSDYRDRQVYEQYF.

J is TRBJ2-7 and V is TRBV27, with D possibly matching TRBD1 (6 bases). This CDR3 spans 15 amino acids. With 6 bases removed from V and 3 bases from J, the gap between germline ends came to 18 bases. Per the germline V gene, CDR1 is MNHEY and CDR2 is SMNVEV (reference sequence). This CDR3 is CASSPMGEQGYEQYF. The CDR3 nucleotides are TGTGCCAGCAGCCCGATGGGGGAACAGGGCTACGAGCAGTACTTC.

V and J are TRBV7-9 and TRBJ2-7; 14 nucleotides line up with TRBD2. The CDR3 consists of 19 residues. After removal of 5 bases from V and 4 bases from J, the junction contained 16 bases not matched to a gene. Germline V gene lookup returns CDR1 SEHNR and CDR2 FQNEAQ (reference sequence). CDR3: CASSSLTSGRALSSYEQYF. CDR3 nucleotide sequence: TGTGCCAGCAGCAGTTTGACTAGCGGGAGGGCCCTATCTTCTTACGAGCAGTACTTC.

This chain joins TRBV2 and TRBJ1-1; 9 bases line up with TRBD1. CDR1 and CDR2 from the germline V gene are SNHLY and FYNNEI. The ends lost 6 bases at V and 8 bases at J; junction bases unmatched: 13. This CDR3 has 15 residues. In nucleotides, the CDR3 is TGTGCCAGCAGAGACCCCTGGGACAGGGATCCCGAAGCTTTCTTT. Translating it yields CASRDPWDRDPEAFF.

The gene calls are TRBV7-9 and TRBJ1-5, with TRBD1 matching over 8 bases. The CDR3 totals 15 residues. The J segment lost 7 bases and the V segment lost 1 base, leaving 6 bases of the junction unmatched. From germline, CDR1 is SEHNR and CDR2 FQNEAQ (reference sequence). CDR3 loop: CASSLGQGAKQPQHF. The CDR3 coding sequence is TGTGCCAGCAGCTTAGGGCAGGGGGCTAAACAGCCCCAGCATTTT.

The chain recombines TRBV7-7 with TRBJ2-3; 7 bases line up with TRBD2. The CDR3 consists of 14 residues. The V gene's germline CDR1 is SSHAT and CDR2 FNYEAQ (reference sequence). V trimming: 1 base; J trimming: 3 bases; junction bases outside the gene matches: 1. This CDR3 is CASSLVGGTDTQYF. The CDR3 DNA reads as TGTGCCAGCAGCTTAGTGGGGGGGACAGATACGCAGTATTTT.